This TCR beta chain was sequenced in a study of CD8 T cells in ankylosing spondylitis. In regard to this clonotype: What it binds is not known.

The CDR3 extends over 14 amino acids. Deletions cut 3 bases from V and 4 bases from J, with 12 bases between. Germline CDR1 ENHRY, CDR2 SYGVKD. Study results and limitations: What appeared characteristic of ankylosing spondylitis blood was a TCR beta motif of 7 or 8 highly homologous variants.

TCRdb re-analysed the 5' RACE reads in MiXCR, keeping a single row per CDR3 protein. The sample yields about 450,000 distinct CDR3 sequences, about 25% seen once. This TCR was recovered from a male donor with ankylosing spondylitis. This chain connects TRBV10-3 to TRBJ1-2, with D maybe TRBD1 (5 bases). The material sequenced was blood, either unsorted or a sorted T cell fraction (not recorded which). CDR3: CAISEGDLSYGYTF. DNA of the CDR3: TGTGCCATCAGTGAAGGGGACTTGAGCTATGGCTACACCTTC.